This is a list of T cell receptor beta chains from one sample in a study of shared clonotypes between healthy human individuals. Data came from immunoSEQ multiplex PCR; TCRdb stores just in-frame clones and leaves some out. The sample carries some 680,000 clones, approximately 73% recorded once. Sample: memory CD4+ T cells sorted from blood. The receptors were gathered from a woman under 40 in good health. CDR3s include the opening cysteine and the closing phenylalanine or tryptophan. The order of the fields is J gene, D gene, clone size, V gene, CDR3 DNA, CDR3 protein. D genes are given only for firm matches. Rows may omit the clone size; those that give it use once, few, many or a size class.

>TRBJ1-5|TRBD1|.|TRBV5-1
TGCGCCAGCAGCTTATCGGGACAGGCACGGCAGCCCCAGCATTTT
CASSLSGQARQPQHF
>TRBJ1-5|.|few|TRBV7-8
TGTGCCAGCAGTACACGGACCCGCAATCAGCCCCAGCATTTT
CASSTRTRNQPQHF
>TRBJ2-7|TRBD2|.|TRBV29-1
TGCAGCGCTATAACTAGCGGGACCTACGAGCAGTACTTC
CSAITSGTYEQYF
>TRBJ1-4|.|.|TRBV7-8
TGTGCCAGCAGCTCCTTTGCTTTGGGCAGGGACAAACTGTTTTTT
CASSSFALGRDKLFF
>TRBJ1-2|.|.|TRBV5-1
TGCGCCAGCAGCTTGGCCCGCGGGGATGGCTACACCTTC
CASSLARGDGYTF
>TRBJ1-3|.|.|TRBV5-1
TGCGCCAGCAGCTATGAGGGACCCTACTCTGGAAACACCATATATTTT
CASSYEGPYSGNTIYF
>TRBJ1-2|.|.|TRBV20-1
TGCAGTGCAAGGGACAATGAGGGCTACACCTTC
CSARDNEGYTF
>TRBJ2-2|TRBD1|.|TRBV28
TGTGCCAGCAGCCTAGCCGGGACAGGGGGCCCGAACACCGGGGAGCTGTTTTTT
CASSLAGTGGPNTGELFF
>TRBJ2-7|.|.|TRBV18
TGTGCCAGCTCACCTCTCTACGAGCAGTACTTC
CASSPLYEQYF
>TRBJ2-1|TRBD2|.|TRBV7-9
TGTGCCAGCAGCCGCGGACTAGCGGGAGGGCCGTTTGAGGATGAGCAGTTCTTC
CASSRGLAGGPFEDEQFF
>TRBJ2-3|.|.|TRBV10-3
TGTGCCATCAGTGTTGGTAGCACAGATACGCAGTATTTT
CAISVGSTDTQYF
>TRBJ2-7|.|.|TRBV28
TGTGCCAGCACCTCAAGCGGGCCCTACGAGCAGTACTTC
CASTSSGPYEQYF
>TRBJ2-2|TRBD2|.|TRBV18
TGTGCCAGCTCACCACCTAATCCGGGACTAAACACCGGGGAGCTGTTTTTT
CASSPPNPGLNTGELFF
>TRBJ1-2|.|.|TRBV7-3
TGTGCCAGCAGCTACGGGACTGCGGATGGCTACACCTTC
CASSYGTADGYTF
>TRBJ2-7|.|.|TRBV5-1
TGCGCCAGCAGCTTAGGACAGTCCTACGAGCAGTACTTC
CASSLGQSYEQYF
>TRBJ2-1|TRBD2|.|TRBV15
TGTGCCACCAGCAGACCCGGACTAGCGGGACGGAATGAGCAGTTCTTC
CATSRPGLAGRNEQFF
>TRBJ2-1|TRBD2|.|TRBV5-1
TGCGCCAGCAGCATAGCTAGCGGGAGTTACAATGAGCAGTTCTTC
CASSIASGSYNEQFF
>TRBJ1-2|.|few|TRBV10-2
TGCGCCAGCAATCGGGGGGGAGGGAGCTATGGCTACACCTTC
CASNRGGGSYGYTF
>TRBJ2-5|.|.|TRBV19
TGTGCCAGTAGTATTCATCGTAGGCTAGGGCAAGAGACCCAGTACTTC
CASSIHRRLGQETQYF
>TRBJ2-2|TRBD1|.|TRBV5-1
TGCGCCAGCGGGACAGGGAACACCGGGGAGCTGTTTTTT
CASGTGNTGELFF
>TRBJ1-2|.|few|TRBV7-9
TGTGCCAGCAGGGCGGAGCGGGGACGTAACTATGGCTACACCTTC
CASRAERGRNYGYTF
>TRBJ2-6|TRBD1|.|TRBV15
TGTGCCACCAGCAGAGATTTTAGGGGGCGACGGTCTAGGGCCAACGTCCTGACTTTC
CATSRDFRGRRSRANVLTF
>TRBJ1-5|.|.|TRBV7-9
TGTGCCAGCAGCTTAGAGGGAGATCAGCCCCAGCATTTT
CASSLEGDQPQHF